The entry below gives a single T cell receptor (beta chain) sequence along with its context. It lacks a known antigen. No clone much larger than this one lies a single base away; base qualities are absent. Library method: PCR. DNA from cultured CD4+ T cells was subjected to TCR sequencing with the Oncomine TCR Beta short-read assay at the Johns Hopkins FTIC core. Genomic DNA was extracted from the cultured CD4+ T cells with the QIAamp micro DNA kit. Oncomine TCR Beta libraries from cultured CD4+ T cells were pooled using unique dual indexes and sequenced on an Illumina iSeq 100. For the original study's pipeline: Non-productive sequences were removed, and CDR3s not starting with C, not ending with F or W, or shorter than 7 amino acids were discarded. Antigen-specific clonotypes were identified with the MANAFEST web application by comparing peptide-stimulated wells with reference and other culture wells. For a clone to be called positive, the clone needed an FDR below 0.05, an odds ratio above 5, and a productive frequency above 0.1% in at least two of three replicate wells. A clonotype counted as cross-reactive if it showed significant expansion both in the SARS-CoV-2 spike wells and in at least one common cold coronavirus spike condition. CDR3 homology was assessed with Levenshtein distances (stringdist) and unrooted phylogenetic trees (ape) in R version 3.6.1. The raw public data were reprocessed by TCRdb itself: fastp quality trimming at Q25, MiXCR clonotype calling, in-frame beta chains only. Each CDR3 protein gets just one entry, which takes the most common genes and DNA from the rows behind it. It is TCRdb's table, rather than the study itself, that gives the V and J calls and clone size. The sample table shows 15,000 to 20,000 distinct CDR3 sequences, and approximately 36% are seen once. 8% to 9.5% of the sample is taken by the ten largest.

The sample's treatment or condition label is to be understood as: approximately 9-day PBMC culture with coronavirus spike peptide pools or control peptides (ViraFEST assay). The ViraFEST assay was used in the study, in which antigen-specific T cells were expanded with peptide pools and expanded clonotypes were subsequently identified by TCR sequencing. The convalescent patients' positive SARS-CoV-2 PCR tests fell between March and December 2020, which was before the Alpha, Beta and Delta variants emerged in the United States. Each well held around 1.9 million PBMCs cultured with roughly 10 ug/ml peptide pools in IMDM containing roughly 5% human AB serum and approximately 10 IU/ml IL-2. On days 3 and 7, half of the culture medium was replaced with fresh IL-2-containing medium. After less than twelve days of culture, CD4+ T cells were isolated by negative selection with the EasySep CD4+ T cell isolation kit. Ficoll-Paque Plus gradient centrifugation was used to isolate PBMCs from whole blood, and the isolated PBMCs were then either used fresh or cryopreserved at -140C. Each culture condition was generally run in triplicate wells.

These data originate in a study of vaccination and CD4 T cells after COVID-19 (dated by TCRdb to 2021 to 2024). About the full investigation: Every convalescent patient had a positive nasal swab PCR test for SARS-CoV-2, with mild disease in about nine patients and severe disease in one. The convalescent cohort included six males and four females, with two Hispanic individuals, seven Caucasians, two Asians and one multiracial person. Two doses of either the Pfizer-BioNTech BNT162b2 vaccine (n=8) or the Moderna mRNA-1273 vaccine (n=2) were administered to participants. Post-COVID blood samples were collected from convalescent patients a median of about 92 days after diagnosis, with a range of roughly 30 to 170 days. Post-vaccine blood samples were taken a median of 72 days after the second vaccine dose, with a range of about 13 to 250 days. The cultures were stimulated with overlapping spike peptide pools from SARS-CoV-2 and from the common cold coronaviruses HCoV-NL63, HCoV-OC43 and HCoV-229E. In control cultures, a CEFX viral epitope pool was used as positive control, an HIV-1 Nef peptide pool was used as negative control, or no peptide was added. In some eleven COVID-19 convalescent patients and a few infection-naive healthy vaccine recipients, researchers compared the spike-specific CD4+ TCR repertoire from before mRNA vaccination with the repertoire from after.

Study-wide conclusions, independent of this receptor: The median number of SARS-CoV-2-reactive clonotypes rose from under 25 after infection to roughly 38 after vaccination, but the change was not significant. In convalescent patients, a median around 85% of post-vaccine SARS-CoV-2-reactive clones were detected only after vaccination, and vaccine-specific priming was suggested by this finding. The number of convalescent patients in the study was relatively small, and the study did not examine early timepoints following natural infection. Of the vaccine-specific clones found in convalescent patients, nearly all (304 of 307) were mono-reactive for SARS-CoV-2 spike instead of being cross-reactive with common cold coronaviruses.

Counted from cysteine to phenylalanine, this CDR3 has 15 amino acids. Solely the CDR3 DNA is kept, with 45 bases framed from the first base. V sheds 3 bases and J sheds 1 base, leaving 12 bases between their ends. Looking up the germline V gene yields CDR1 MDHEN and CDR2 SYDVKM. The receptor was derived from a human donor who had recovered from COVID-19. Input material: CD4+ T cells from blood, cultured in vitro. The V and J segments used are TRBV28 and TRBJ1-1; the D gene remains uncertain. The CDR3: CASSFSTRANTEAFF. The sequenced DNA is TGTGCCAGCAGTTTTTCGACGCGGGCGAACACTGAAGCTTTCTTT.